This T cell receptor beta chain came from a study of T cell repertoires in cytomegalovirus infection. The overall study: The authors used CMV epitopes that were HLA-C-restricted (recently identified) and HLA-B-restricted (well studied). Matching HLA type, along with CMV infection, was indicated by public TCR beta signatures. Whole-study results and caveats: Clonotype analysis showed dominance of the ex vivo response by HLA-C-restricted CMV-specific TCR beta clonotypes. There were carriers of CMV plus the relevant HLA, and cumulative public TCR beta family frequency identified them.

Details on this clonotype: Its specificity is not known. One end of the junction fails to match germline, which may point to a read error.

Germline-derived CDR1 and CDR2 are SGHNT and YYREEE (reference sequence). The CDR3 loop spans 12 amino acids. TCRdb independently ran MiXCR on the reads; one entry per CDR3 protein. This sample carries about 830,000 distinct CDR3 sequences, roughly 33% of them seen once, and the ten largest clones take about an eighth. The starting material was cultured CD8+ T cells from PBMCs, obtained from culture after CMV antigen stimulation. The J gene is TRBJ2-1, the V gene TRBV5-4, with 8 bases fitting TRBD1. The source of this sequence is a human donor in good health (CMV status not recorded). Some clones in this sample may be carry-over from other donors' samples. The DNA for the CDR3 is TGTGCCAACAGCTTGGGGACAGGACACGAGTTCTTC. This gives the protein CANSLGTGHEFF.